This TCR beta chain was sequenced for a study of OX40 agonist ivuxolimab in advanced cancers. J gave up 8 bases and V 6 bases, and 9 bases lay outside the gene matches. The CDR3 has 12 amino acids. In germline, CDR1 is SQVTM, CDR2 ANQGSEA. This clone was seen a single time. Only in-frame clones appear in the TCRdb table, and some are missing; sequencing was by immunoSEQ multiplex PCR. The table records approximately 50,000 clones, around 84% of them present only once. This specimen was CD4+ or CD8+ T cells sorted from blood, taken in a trial of the OX40 agonist ivuxolimab. This clonotype was sampled from an adult with an advanced solid tumor such as melanoma, head and neck, liver or kidney cancer. The V and J genes are TRBV29-1 and TRBJ1-1; TRBD1 agrees at 7 bases. CDR3 nucleotides: TGCAGCGTCCGGACAGGCCCTTTAGAAGCTTTCTTT. As protein: CSVRTGPLEAFF.